The 24 T cell receptor beta chains presented below share a single source sample, sequenced in a study of shared clonotypes between healthy human individuals. The method was immunoSEQ multiplex PCR; TCRdb's version includes in-frame clones alone and lacks a portion of them. The data contain about 1.1 million clones, around 78% of them singletons. Sequenced input: memory CD4+ T cells from PBMCs. This sample's subset: CD45RA-negative fraction. The receptors here all came from a young man in good health. Some clones in this sample may be carry-over from other donors' samples.

This clone was found a few times. The chain has TRBV7-9 and TRBJ1-1; D is unresolved. The CDR3 totals 13 residues. Germline V gene sequence: CDR1 SEHNR, CDR2 FQNEAQ (reference sequence). V was shortened by 5 bases and J by 0 bases, with 7 bases between the two germline ends. CDR3 DNA sequence: TGTGCCAGCAGCCCGCACATGAACACTGAAGCTTTCTTT. This encodes CASSPHMNTEAFF.

This sequence joins TRBV27 and TRBJ2-7; 8 bases fit TRBD1. The CDR3 has 13 amino acids. Germline trimming cut 6 bases from V and 4 bases from J; bases unmatched to any gene: 5. The germline V gene has CDR1 MNHEY and CDR2 SMNVEV (reference sequence). The CDR3 region is CASRTGAGYEQYF. CDR3 DNA: TGTGCCAGCAGGACAGGGGCGGGGTACGAGCAGTACTTC.

This clone was counted a single time. This chain connects TRBV5-1 to TRBJ2-1; D gene uncertain. Per germline, CDR1 SGHRS and CDR2 YFSETQ. The CDR3 extends over 14 amino acids. Trimming took off 2 bases at V and 1 base at J, with 7 bases between the two ends. This CDR3 reads CASSFEPSYNEQFF. The CDR3 DNA reads TGCGCCAGCAGCTTTGAGCCGTCCTACAATGAGCAGTTCTTC. Based on the CDR3 plus reference TRBV5-1 and TRBJ2-1, the full variable domain is KAGVTQTPRYLIKTRGQQVTLSCSPISGHRSVSWYQQTPGQGLQFLFEYFSETQRNKGNFPGRFSGRQFSNSRSEMNVSTLELGDSALYLCASSFEPSYNEQFFGPGTRLTVL.

The rearrangement joins TRBV11-2 to TRBJ2-3; 8 nucleotides align to TRBD2. CDR1 SGHAT and CDR2 FQNNGV come from the germline V gene. This CDR3 spans 17 amino acids. With V trimmed by 0 bases and J by 6 bases, 11 bases remained unmatched. CDR3 in DNA: TGTGCCAGCAGCTTAGATTCGGCGGGAGCGGGGGCGGATACGCAGTATTTT. It encodes CASSLDSAGAGADTQYF. The full variable domain, its missing parts supplied by reference TRBV11-2 and TRBJ2-3, is EAGVAQSPRYKIIEKRQSVAFWCNPISGHATLYWYQQILGQGPKLLIQFQNNGVVDDSQLPKDRFSAERLKGVDSTLKIQPAKLEDSAVYLCASSLDSAGAGADTQYFGPGTRLTVL.

V is TRBV7-2 and J is TRBJ2-5; D may be TRBD2 (6 bases). CDR1 is SGHTA, CDR2 FQGNSA, per germline. CDR3 size: 13 residues. V lost 5 bases and J lost 5, with 12 bases in between. The CDR3 region is CASSAGGGETQYF. CDR3 nucleotides: TGTGCCAGCAGCGCTGGCGGAGGGGAGACCCAGTACTTC.

The chain has TRBV13 and TRBJ1-5; TRBD1 aligns across 7 bases. The CDR3 totals 16 residues. The germline CDR1 and CDR2 sequences are PRHDT and FYEKMQ (reference sequence). The V segment lost 4 bases and the J segment 0 bases; nucleotides outside the gene matches: 6. CDR3 bases: TGTGCCAGCAGCTATTACAGGGGACTTAGCAATCAGCCCCAGCATTTT. This sequence encodes CASSYYRGLSNQPQHF.

The rearrangement uses TRBV27 and TRBJ1-2, with 8 bases matching TRBD1. Germline-derived CDR1 and CDR2 are MNHEY and SMNVEV (reference sequence). The length of the CDR3 is 14 residues. J lost 8 bases, V lost 7 bases, and 12 bases had no gene match. The CDR3, as DNA: TGTGCCAGCACCACTGCAGGGGGCGCGGGCGGCTACACCTTC. Translation gives CASTTAGGAGGYTF.

The CDR3 loop reads CALMAGNFRDTQYF. CDR3 coding DNA: TGTGCCCTTATGGCGGGGAACTTTAGGGATACGCAGTATTTT. The V call is TRBV30, the J call TRBJ2-3, with D tentatively TRBD2 (6 bases). Trimming took off 8 bases at V and 6 bases at J, with 21 bases between the two ends. CDR3 size: 14 residues. In germline, CDR1 is GTSNPN, CDR2 SVGIG (reference sequence).

In the case of this clone: Different DNA sequences within this sample yield the same CDR3. The genes are TRBV5-1 and TRBJ2-2; TRBD2 agrees at 8 bases. J gave up 1 base and V 7 bases, and 3 bases lay outside the gene matches. CDR3 length equals 14 residues. The V gene's germline CDR1 is SGHRS and CDR2 YFSETQ. The DNA of the CDR3 is TGCGCCAGCCGGCTAGCGGGGAACACCGGGGAGCTGTTTTTT. Encoded protein: CASRLAGNTGELFF. The whole variable domain, filled in from reference TRBV5-1 and TRBJ2-2, reads KAGVTQTPRYLIKTRGQQVTLSCSPISGHRSVSWYQQTPGQGLQFLFEYFSETQRNKGNFPGRFSGRQFSNSRSEMNVSTLELGDSALYLCASRLAGNTGELFFGEGSRLTVL.

This chain connects TRBV7-9 to TRBJ2-7; D gene uncertain. The CDR3 runs to 12 residues. The germline V and J ends were trimmed by 7 bases and 5 bases, with 12 bases remaining between them. CDR1 SEHNR and CDR2 FQNEAQ come from the germline V gene (reference sequence). In nucleotides, the CDR3 is TGTGCCAGCACGGGCAGCGCCGACGAGCAGTACTTC. It is translated as CASTGSADEQYF. The variable domain in full, completed from reference TRBV7-9 and TRBJ2-7, reads DTGVSQNPRHKITKRGQNVTFRCDPISEHNRLYWYRQTLGQGPEFLTYFQNEAQLEKSRLLSDRFSAERPKGSFSTLEIQRTEQGDSAMYLCASTGSADEQYFGPGTRLTVT.

V and J are TRBV10-3 and TRBJ2-5; 7 nucleotides match TRBD1. Per germline, CDR1 ENHRY and CDR2 SYGVKD. The junction had 9 bases not matched to a gene; V was cut back by 4 bases and J by 4 bases. CDR3 length: 15 amino acids. CDR3: CAISAGNRGLETQYF. In DNA, the CDR3 is TGTGCCATCAGTGCCGGAAACAGGGGATTAGAGACCCAGTACTTC.

The chain joins TRBV7-2 to TRBJ2-7, with a tentative D call TRBD1 (6 bases). V was trimmed by 2 bases and J by 2 bases, leaving 25 bases between them. CDR1 is SGHTA, CDR2 FQGNSA, per germline. This CDR3 spans 19 amino acids. The CDR3 reads CASSLRFSWSGTTTYEQYF. The CDR3 DNA reads TGTGCCAGCAGCTTAAGATTTAGTTGGTCCGGGACAACGACCTACGAGCAGTACTTC.

The V call is TRBV19, the J call TRBJ2-1; TRBD1 agrees at 7 bases. The CDR3 totals 15 residues. J was trimmed by 8 bases and V by 6 bases; bases with no gene match: 13. CDR1 is LNHDA and CDR2 is SQIVND in the germline V gene (reference sequence). CDR3 DNA sequence: TGTGCCAGTAGCCCCGTGGCCAGGGGGAGCGATGAGCAGTTCTTC. This codes for CASSPVARGSDEQFF.

The chain couples TRBV30 to TRBJ2-7; D is possibly TRBD1 (5 bases). In germline, CDR1 is GTSNPN, CDR2 SVGIG (reference sequence). The CDR3 runs to 13 residues. The V gene lost 1 base and the J gene lost 7 bases, with 14 bases spanning the gap. The CDR3 reads CAWSGVGAGEQYF. CDR3 DNA sequence: TGTGCCTGGAGTGGGGTAGGGGCTGGGGAGCAGTACTTC. Based on the CDR3 plus reference TRBV30 and TRBJ2-7, the full variable domain is SQTIHQWPATLVQPVGSPLSLECTVEGTSNPNLYWYRQAAGRGLQLLFYSVGIGQISSEVPQNLSASRPQDRQFILSSKKLLLSDSGFYLCAWSGVGAGEQYFGPGTRLTVT.

This sequence joins TRBV15 and TRBJ2-7; TRBD2 matches at 7 bases. The J segment lost 2 bases and the V segment lost 0 bases, leaving 4 bases of the junction unmatched. The CDR3 extends over 15 amino acids. Per germline, CDR1 LNHNV and CDR2 YYDKDF (reference sequence). As DNA, the CDR3 is TGTGCCACCAGCAGAGATCGGGAGGTAGCCTACGAGCAGTACTTC. This translates into CATSRDREVAYEQYF. The entire variable domain, with the rest obtained from reference TRBV15 and TRBJ2-7, is as follows: DAMVIQNPRYQVTQFGKPVTLSCSQTLNHNVMYWYQQKSSQAPKLLFHYYDKDFNNEADTPDNFQSRRPNTSFCFLDIRSPGLGDTAMYLCATSRDREVAYEQYFGPGTRLTVT.

The chain joins TRBV28 to TRBJ2-1, with 8 bases identical to TRBD2. The J segment lost 7 bases and the V segment lost 2 bases, leaving 7 bases of the junction unmatched. Germline V gene sequence: CDR1 MDHEN, CDR2 SYDVKM. This CDR3 region has 15 residues. Here the CDR3 DNA reads TGTGCCAGCAGTTTAGCCGGGACTAGGGGGAATGAGCAGTTCTTC. This codes for CASSLAGTRGNEQFF.

The chain uses TRBV7-3 and TRBJ2-2, with 10 bases that match TRBD2. The CDR3 consists of 17 residues. Germline CDR1 is SGHTA and CDR2 is FQGTGA. V was pared by 4 bases and J by 3 bases, with 8 bases of the junction left unmatched. The CDR3 sequence: CASSSLSGRAYTGELFF. The CDR3 DNA reads as TGTGCCAGCAGCTCATTAAGCGGGAGGGCCTACACCGGGGAGCTGTTTTTT.

This chain links TRBV2 with TRBJ2-7; 12 nucleotides agree with TRBD2. The CDR3 runs 18 residues. Trimming took 7 bases from V and 9 from J; bases not matched to a gene: 22. CDR1 is SNHLY, CDR2 FYNNEI, per germline. CDR3 region: CASIATSGSRRPSSGQYF. CDR3 coding DNA: TGTGCCAGCATTGCGACTAGCGGGAGTAGACGCCCGTCTTCTGGGCAGTACTTC.

This chain uses TRBV2 with TRBJ2-3, with 7 bases lining up with TRBD1. This CDR3 has 14 amino acids. Trimming took 5 bases from V and 1 from J; bases not matched to a gene: 3. Germline CDR1 is SNHLY and CDR2 is FYNNEI. CDR3 coding DNA: TGTGCCAGCAGTAGGGGGCTCGGCACAGATACGCAGTATTTT. Its protein product is CASSRGLGTDTQYF.

The rearrangement uses TRBV7-3 and TRBJ2-3; TRBD1 is a possible D gene (5 bases). Germline CDR1 is SGHTA and CDR2 is FQGTGA. This CDR3 has 14 amino acids. V was pared by 5 bases and J by 4 bases, with 13 bases between. Written as DNA, the CDR3 is TGTGCCAGCAGCACAACGGCAGGGTCAGATACGCAGTATTTT. Amino acids: CASSTTAGSDTQYF.

The chain joins TRBV4-2 to TRBJ1-5, with D tentatively TRBD1 (5 bases). The CDR3 contains 16 residues. V was clipped by 0 bases and J by 4 bases, with 13 bases between them. Germline loops: CDR1 LGHNA, CDR2 YNFKEQ. CDR3 amino acids: CASSQDGGFINQPQHF. DNA of the CDR3: TGTGCCAGCAGCCAAGATGGGGGTTTTATAAATCAGCCCCAGCATTTT.

CDR3 bases: TGTGCCAGCGGTCCTTGGGCGGAGTACACCGGGGAGCTGTTTTTT. Its protein product is CASGPWAEYTGELFF. The chain is built from TRBV5-8 and TRBJ2-2; D is unresolved. Germline V lookup: CDR1 SGHTS, CDR2 YDEGEE. The V end lost 7 bases, the J end lost 3 bases, and 16 bases lay between the germline ends. This CDR3 contains 15 residues.

This clone was detected only once. The V gene is TRBV28, the J gene TRBJ1-2, with D hard to call. V lost 8 bases, J lost 7 bases, and 23 bases lay in between. Germline CDR1 reads MDHEN; CDR2 reads SYDVKM. The CDR3 covers 15 residues. CDR3 sequence reads: CASHSPAYLWGGYTF. Here the CDR3 DNA reads TGTGCCAGCCACTCTCCGGCCTACCTTTGGGGTGGCTACACCTTC.

The CDR3 nucleotides are TGCGCCAGCAGCCAAGACAGCCTTGGGACAGGGTGGGAGCTGTTTTTT. Amino acids: CASSQDSLGTGWELFF. The J gene is TRBJ2-2, the V gene TRBV4-1, with TRBD1 matching 9 bases. Germline CDR1 is MGHRA and CDR2 is YSYEKL. V shed 0 bases and J 9 bases; nucleotides not matched to a gene: 8. This CDR3 spans 16 amino acids.